The 3 T cell receptor beta chains below were found in one sample sequenced in a study of PD-L1 blockade in urothelial cancer. Sequencing used immunoSEQ multiplex PCR; TCRdb keeps in-frame clones, though not all of them. There are 58,000 or so clones in the sample; roughly 84% occur only once, and under 3% lies in the top ten. Sequencing used PBMCs, obtained around atezolizumab (anti-PD-L1) treatment. All receptors come from a man aged 50 to 59 with urothelial cancer.

The chain couples TRBV19 to TRBJ1-5; D not certain. CDR1 is LNHDA and CDR2 is SQIVND in the germline V gene (reference sequence). The CDR3 spans 13 residues. Trimming stripped 5 bases from V and 9 bases from J, with 14 bases between. The CDR3 sequence: CASSETPGLPQHF. The CDR3 DNA follows: TGTGCCAGTAGTGAGACCCCGGGATTGCCCCAGCATTTT. The entire variable domain, with the rest obtained from reference TRBV19 and TRBJ1-5, is as follows: DGGITQSPKYLFRKEGQNVTLSCEQNLNHDAMYWYRQDPGQGLRLIYYSQIVNDFQKGDIAEGYSVSREKKESFPLTVTSAQKNPTAFYLCASSETPGLPQHFGDGTRLSIL.

CDR3 sequence (DNA): TGTGCCAGTAGTCCGGGGGGAGCACGGGGGGAGTACTTC. It encodes CASSPGGARGEYF. The chain links TRBV28 to TRBJ2-7, with 7 bases aligning to TRBD2. The trim removed 9 bases at V and 11 bases at J, leaving 16 bases unmatched. The germline V gene encodes CDR1 MDHEN and CDR2 SYDVKM. The CDR3 loop spans 13 amino acids.

CDR3 nucleotide sequence: TGTGCCAGCAGTTTCCTAGCGGAGTCCACAGATACGCAGTATTTT. Its protein product is CASSFLAESTDTQYF. V is TRBV27 and J is TRBJ2-3, with 7 bases identical to TRBD2. Germline CDR1 MNHEY, CDR2 SMNVEV (reference sequence). Germline trimming cut 3 bases from V and 2 bases from J; bases unmatched to any gene: 5. The length of the CDR3 is 15 residues.